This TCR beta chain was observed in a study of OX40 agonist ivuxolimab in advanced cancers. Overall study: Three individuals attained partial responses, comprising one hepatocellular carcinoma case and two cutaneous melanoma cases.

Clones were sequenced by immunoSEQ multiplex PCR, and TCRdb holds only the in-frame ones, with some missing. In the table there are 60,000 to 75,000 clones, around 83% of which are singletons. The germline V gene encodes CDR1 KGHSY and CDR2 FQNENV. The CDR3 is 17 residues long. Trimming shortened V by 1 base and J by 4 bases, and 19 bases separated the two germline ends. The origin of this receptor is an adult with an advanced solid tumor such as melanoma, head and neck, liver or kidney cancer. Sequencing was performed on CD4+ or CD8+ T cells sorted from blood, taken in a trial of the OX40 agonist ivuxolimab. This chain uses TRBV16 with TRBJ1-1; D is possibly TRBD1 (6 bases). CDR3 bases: TGTGCCAGCAGCCAATGGGTCACAGGGACATTACGCACTGAAGCTTTCTTT. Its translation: CASSQWVTGTLRTEAFF.